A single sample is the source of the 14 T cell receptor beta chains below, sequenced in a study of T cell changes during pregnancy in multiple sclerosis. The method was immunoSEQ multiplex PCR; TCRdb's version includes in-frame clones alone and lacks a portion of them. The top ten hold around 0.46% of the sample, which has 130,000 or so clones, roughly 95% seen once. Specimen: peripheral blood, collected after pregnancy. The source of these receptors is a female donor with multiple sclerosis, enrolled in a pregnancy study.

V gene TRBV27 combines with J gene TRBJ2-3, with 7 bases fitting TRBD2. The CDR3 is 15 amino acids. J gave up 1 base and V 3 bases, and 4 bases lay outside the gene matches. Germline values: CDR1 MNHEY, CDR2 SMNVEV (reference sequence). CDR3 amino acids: CASSLSLAGTDTQYF. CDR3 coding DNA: TGTGCCAGCAGTTTGAGCCTAGCGGGCACAGATACGCAGTATTTT.

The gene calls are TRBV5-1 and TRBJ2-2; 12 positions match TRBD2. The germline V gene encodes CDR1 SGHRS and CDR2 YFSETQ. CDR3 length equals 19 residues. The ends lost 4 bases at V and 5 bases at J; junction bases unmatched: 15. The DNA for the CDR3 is TGCGCCAGCAGCCCCGGACTAGCGGGACCGGCGAGGTTTACCGGGGAGCTGTTTTTT. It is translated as CASSPGLAGPARFTGELFF.

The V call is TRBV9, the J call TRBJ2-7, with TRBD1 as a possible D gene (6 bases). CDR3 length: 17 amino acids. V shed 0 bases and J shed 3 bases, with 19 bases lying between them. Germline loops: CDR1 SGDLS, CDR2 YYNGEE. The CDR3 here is CASSVAGEGRGNYEQYF. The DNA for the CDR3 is TGTGCCAGCAGCGTAGCTGGAGAGGGCAGGGGAAACTACGAGCAGTACTTC. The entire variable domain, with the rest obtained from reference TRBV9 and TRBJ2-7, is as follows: DSGVTQTPKHLITATGQRVTLRCSPRSGDLSVYWYQQSLDQGLQFLIQYYNGEERAKGNILERFSAQQFPDLHSELNLSSLELGDSALYFCASSVAGEGRGNYEQYFGPGTRLTVT.

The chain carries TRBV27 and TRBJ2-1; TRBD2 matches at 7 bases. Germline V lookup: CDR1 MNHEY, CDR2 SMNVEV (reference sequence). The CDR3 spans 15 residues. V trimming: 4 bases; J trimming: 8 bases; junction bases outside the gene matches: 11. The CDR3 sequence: CASSSPSGTNDEQFF. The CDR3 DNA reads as TGTGCCAGCAGTTCCCCGTCCGGGACTAATGATGAGCAGTTCTTC.

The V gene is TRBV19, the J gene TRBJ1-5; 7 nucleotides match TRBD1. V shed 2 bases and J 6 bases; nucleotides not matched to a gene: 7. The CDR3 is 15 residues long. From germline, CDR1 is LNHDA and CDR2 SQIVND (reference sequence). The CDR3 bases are TGTGCCAGTAGTATAAGGCAGGGGGAGGTTCAGCCCCAGCATTTT. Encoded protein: CASSIRQGEVQPQHF.

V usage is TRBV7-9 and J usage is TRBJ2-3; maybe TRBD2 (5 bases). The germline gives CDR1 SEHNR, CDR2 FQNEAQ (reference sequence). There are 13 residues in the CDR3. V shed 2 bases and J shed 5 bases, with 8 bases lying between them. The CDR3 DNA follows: TGTGCCAGCAGCTTACCGGCGGGAGATACGCAGTATTTT. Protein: CASSLPAGDTQYF.

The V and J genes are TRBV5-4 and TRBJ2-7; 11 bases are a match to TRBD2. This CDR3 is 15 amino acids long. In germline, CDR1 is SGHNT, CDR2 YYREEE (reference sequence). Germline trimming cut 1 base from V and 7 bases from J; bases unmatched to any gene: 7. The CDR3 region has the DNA TGTGCCAGCAGCTTGAAGACTAGCGGGATCGAGGAGCAGTACTTC. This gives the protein CASSLKTSGIEEQYF.

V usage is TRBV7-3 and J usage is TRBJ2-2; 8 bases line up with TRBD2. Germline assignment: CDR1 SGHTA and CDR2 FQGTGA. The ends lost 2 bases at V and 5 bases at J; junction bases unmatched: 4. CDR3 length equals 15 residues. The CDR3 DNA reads TGTGCCAGCAGCTTAGGAGTAGCGGGGACCGGGGAGCTGTTTTTT. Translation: CASSLGVAGTGELFF. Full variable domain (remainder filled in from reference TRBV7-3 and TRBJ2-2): GAGVSQTPSNKVTEKGKYVELRCDPISGHTALYWYRQSLGQGPEFLIYFQGTGAADDSGLPNDRFFAVRPEGSVSTLKIQRTERGDSAVYLCASSLGVAGTGELFFGEGSRLTVL.

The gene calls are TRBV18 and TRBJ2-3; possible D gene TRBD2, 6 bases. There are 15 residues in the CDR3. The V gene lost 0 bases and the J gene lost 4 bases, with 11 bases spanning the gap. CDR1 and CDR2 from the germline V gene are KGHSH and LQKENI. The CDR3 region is CASSPPRGLPDTQYF. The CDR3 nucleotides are TGTGCCAGCTCACCACCTCGGGGACTCCCAGATACGCAGTATTTT.

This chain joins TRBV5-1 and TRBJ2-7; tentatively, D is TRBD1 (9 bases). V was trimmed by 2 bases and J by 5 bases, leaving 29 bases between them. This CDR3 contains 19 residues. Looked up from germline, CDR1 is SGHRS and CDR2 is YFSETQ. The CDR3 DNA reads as TGCGCCAGCAGCTTAACCGGGACAGGGAGTATTCGGGAGGGGGACGAGCAGTACTTC. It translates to CASSLTGTGSIREGDEQYF.

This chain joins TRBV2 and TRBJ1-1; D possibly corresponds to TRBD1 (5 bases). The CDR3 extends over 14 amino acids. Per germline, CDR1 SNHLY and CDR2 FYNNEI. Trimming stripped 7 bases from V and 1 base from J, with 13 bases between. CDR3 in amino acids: CASTFRTTNTEAFF. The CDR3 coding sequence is TGTGCCAGCACCTTCAGGACAACGAACACTGAAGCTTTCTTT.

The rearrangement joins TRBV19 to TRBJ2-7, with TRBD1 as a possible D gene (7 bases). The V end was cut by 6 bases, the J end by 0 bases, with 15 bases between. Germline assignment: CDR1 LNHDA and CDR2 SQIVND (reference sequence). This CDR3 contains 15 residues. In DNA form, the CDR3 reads TGTGCCAGTAGCTGGAGGGACAGCCTCTCCTACGAGCAGTACTTC. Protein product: CASSWRDSLSYEQYF.

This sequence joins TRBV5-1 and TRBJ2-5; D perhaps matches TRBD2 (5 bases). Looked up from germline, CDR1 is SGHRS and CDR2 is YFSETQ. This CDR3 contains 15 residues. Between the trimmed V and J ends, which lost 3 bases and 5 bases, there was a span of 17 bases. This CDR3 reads CASSSGVAYGETQYF. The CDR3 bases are TGCGCCAGCAGCTCGGGCGTAGCGTATGGGGAGACCCAGTACTTC.

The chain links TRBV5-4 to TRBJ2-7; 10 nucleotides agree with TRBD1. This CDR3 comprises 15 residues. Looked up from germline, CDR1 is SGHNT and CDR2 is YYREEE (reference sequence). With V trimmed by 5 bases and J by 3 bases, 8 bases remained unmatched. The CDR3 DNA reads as TGTGCCAGCAGATATCAGGGACAGGGGAGCTACGAGCAGTACTTC. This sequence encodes CASRYQGQGSYEQYF.